These 7 T cell receptor beta chains were sequenced from one sample in a study of tumor-infiltrating lymphocytes in primary liver carcinoma. The template, around 540 ng total RNA, yielded TCR beta cDNA made with a constant-region primer. Each TCR beta library was derived from three nested multiplex PCR rounds that employed slightly modified ARM-PCR. The two initial PCR rounds, about 9 cycles each, used TRBV1-TRBV30 forward and C-beta reverse primers. TCRdb reanalysed the multiplex PCR reads using MiXCR and keeps one entry per CDR3 protein. This table has fewer than 400,000 distinct CDR3 sequences, 65% appearing once. Both blood RNA, taken from unsorted whole blood, and germline DNA were extracted. The specimen was peripheral blood. These receptors were collected from a man in his forties with primary liver carcinoma and hepatitis B virus infection.

In regard to this clonotype: This may arise from a read error, as a much more abundant clone is one base away. The gene calls are TRBV6-1 and TRBJ2-7; D is possibly TRBD1 or TRBD2 (5 bases each). Trimming stripped 8 bases from V and 0 bases from J, with 17 bases between. Germline values: CDR1 MNHNS, CDR2 SASEGT. The CDR3 consists of 15 residues. CDR3 bases: TGTGCCAGCGGGGCGCGGGTGACTTACTCCTACGAGCAGTACTTC. It specifies CASGARVTYSYEQYF.

As regards this clonotype: This may be a read error, as it is one base from a much larger clone. This rearrangement joins TRBV6-5 to TRBJ2-2; D may be TRBD1 or TRBD2 (5 bases each). CDR1 is MNHEY, CDR2 SVGAGI, per germline. The CDR3 spans 16 residues. CDR3 DNA sequence: TGTGCCAGCAGTTCATCTCTAGCCTCGGGGACCGGGGAGCGGTTTTTT. The encoded protein is CASSSSLASGTGERFF.

A word on this clonotype: A read error may produce the germline difference seen at one junction end. The rearrangement uses TRBV13 and TRBJ2-1, with 7 bases fitting TRBD2. CDR1 is PRHDT, CDR2 FYEKMQ, per germline (reference sequence). This CDR3 has 14 residues. CDR3 amino acids: CTSSLRGSGDEQFF. As DNA, the CDR3 is TGTACCAGCAGCTTACGCGGGAGTGGGGATGAGCAGTTCTTC. The whole variable domain, filled in from reference TRBV13 and TRBJ2-1, reads AAGVIQSPRHLIKEKRETATLKCYPIPRHDTVYWYQQGPGQDPQFLISFYEKMQSDKGSIPDRFSAQQFSDYHSELNMSSLELGDSALYFCTSSLRGSGDEQFFGPGTRLTVL.

This clonotype was seen many times. The chain employs TRBV6-1 and TRBJ1-1; TRBD1 might be the D (6 bases). Germline V gene sequence: CDR1 MNHNS, CDR2 SASEGT. V gave up 6 bases and J gave up 3 bases, with 14 bases separating them. CDR3 length: 14 amino acids. In DNA, the CDR3 is TGTGCCAGCAGAGGACAGCCAAGGGACACTGAAGCTTTCTTT. Its protein product is CASRGQPRDTEAFF.

A remark on this clonotype: This clone may be a read error of a much larger clone one base away. The rearrangement links TRBV4-2 to TRBJ2-3, with a tentative D call TRBD2 (6 bases). Germline CDR1 and CDR2: LGHNA and YNFKEQ. The CDR3 is 13 amino acids. The CDR3 is CASSQGLRDRQYF. The CDR3 DNA sequence: TGTGCCAGCAGCCAAGGCCTGCGGGATAGGCAGTATTTT.

With regard to this clonotype: This may come from a read error, since a much larger clone is one base off. The chain combines TRBV11-2 with TRBJ2-7, with TRBD2 as a possible D gene (6 bases). CDR3 length: 13 amino acids. Germline V gene lookup returns CDR1 SGHAT and CDR2 FQNNGV. The V end was cut by 5 bases, the J end by 5 bases, with 13 bases between. The CDR3 loop reads CASSMGGIHEQYF. In nucleotides, the CDR3 is TGTGCCAGCAGCATGGGCGGGATACACGAGCAGTACTTC.

Of note for this clonotype: Just one base apart from a much larger clone, this may be a read error. This rearrangement joins TRBV29-1 to TRBJ2-1; D may match TRBD1 or TRBD2 (5 bases each). V was pared by 7 bases and J by 7 bases, with 32 bases between. The CDR3 runs to 18 residues. CDR1 is SQVTM and CDR2 is ANQGSEA in the germline V gene. The CDR3 DNA reads TGCAGCGCCACGGGGCCCCCTCAGGGCTCCACGATAGGGAATGAGCAGTTCTTC. Protein product: CSATGPPQGSTIGNEQFF.